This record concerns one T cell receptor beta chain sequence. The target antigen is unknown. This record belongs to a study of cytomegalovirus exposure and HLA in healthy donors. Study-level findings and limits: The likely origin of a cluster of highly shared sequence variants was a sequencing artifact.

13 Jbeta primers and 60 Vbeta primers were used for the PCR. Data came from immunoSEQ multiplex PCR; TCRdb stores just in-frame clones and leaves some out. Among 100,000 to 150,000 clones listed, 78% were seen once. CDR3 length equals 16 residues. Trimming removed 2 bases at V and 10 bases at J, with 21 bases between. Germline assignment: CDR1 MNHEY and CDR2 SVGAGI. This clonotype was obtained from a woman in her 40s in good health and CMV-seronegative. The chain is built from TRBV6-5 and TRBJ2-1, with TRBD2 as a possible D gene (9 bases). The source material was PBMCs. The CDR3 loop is CASSYGVAGAGGEQFF. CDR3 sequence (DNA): TGTGCCAGCAGTTACGGGGTAGCGGGAGCAGGGGGCGAGCAGTTCTTC.